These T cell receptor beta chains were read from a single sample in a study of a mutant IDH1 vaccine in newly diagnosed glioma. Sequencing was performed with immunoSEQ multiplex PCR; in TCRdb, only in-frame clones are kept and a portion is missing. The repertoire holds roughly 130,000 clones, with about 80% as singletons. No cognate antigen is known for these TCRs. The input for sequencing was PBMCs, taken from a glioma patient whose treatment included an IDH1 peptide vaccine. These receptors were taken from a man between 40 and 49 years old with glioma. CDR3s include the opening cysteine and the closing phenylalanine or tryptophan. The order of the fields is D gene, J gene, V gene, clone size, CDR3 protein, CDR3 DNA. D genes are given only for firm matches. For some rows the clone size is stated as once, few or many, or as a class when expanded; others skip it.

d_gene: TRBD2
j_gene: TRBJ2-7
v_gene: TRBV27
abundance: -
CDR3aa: CASAPLAGPGNDEQYF
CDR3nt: TGTGCCAGCGCCCCCCTAGCGGGCCCCGGGAACGACGAGCAGTACTTC

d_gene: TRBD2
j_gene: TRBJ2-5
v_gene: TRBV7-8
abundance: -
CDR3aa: CASSLAGLAGGKETQYF
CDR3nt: TGTGCCAGCAGCTTAGCGGGGTTAGCGGGGGGAAAAGAGACCCAGTACTTC

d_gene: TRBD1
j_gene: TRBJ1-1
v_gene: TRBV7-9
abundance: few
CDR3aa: CASSLGSTGEVEAFF
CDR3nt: TGTGCCAGCAGCTTAGGATCTACAGGGGAAGTTGAAGCTTTCTTT

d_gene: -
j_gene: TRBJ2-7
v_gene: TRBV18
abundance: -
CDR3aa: CASSSGPTYEQYF
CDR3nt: TGTGCCAGCTCAAGCGGGCCAACCTACGAGCAGTACTTC

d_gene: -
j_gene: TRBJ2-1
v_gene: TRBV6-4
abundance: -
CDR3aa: CASRRGQGTNNEQFF
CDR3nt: TGTGCCAGCAGGAGGGGCCAGGGAACAAATAATGAGCAGTTCTTC

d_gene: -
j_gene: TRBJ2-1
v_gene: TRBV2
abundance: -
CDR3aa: CASSEALGRGEQFF
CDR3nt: TGTGCCAGCAGTGAAGCGCTAGGAAGGGGCGAGCAGTTCTTC

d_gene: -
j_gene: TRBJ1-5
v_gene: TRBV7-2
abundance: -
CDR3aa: CASSLLGYGNQPQHF
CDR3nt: TGTGCCAGCAGCTTACTGGGGTACGGCAATCAGCCCCAGCATTTT

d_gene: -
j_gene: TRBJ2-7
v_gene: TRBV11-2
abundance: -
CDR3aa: CASSLEGVGYEQYF
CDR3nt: TGTGCCAGCAGCTTAGAGGGGGTAGGCTACGAGCAGTACTTC

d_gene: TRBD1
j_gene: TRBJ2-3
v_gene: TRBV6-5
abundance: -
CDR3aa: CASSRTGTDTQYF
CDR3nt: TGTGCCAGCAGTAGGACAGGGACGGATACGCAGTATTTT

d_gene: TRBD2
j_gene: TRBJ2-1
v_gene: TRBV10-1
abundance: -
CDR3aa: CASSGRLAEGGYNEQFF
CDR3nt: TGCGCCAGCAGTGGAAGACTAGCGGAGGGGGGGTACAATGAGCAGTTCTTC

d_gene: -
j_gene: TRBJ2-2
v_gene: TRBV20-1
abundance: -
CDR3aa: CSAREAGELFF
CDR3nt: TGCAGTGCTAGGGAAGCCGGGGAGCTGTTTTTT

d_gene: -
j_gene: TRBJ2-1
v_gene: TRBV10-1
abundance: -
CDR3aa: CASRWWGAQSNEQFF
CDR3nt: TGCGCCAGCAGGTGGTGGGGGGCGCAGAGCAATGAGCAGTTCTTC

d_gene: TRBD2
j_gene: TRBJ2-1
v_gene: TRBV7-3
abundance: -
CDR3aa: CASSLFGSGLANEQFF
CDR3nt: TGTGCCAGCAGCTTATTCGGATCGGGACTAGCGAATGAGCAGTTCTTC

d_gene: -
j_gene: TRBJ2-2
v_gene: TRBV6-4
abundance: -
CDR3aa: CASKKQDSNTGELFF
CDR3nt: TGTGCCAGCAAGAAACAGGATTCGAACACCGGGGAGCTGTTTTTT

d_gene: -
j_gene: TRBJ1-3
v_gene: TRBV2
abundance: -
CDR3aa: CASSEVGFGGNTIYF
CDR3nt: TGTGCCAGCAGTGAAGTGGGTTTCGGTGGAAACACCATATATTTT

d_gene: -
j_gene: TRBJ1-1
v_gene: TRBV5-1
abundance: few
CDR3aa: CASSLAGYGGTTEAFF
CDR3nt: TGCGCCAGCAGCTTGGCGGGGTATGGTGGGACCACTGAAGCTTTCTTT

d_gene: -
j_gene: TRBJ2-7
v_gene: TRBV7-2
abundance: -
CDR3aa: CASGRTGVYEQYF
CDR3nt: TGTGCCAGTGGCCGGACTGGGGTCTACGAGCAGTACTTC

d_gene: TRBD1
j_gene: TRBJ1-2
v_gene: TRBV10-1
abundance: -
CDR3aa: CASQERGLNGYTF
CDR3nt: TGCGCCAGCCAAGAGAGGGGGCTAAATGGCTACACCTTC

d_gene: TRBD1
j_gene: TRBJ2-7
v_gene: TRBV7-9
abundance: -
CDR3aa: CASSQAGTGNHEQYF
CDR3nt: TGTGCCAGCAGCCAAGCCGGGACAGGGAACCACGAGCAGTACTTC

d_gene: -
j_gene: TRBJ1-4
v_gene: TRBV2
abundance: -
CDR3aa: CASSDPWGADEKLFF
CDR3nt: TGTGCCAGCAGCGACCCGTGGGGCGCAGATGAAAAACTGTTTTTT

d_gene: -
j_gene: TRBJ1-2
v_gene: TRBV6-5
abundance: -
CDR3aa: CASSYGDGGYTF
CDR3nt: TGTGCCAGCAGTTACGGGGATGGTGGCTACACCTTC

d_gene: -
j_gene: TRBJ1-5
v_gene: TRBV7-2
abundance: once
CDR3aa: CASSLVGFGNQPQHF
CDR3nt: TGTGCCAGCAGCTTAGTCGGATTTGGTAATCAGCCCCAGCATTTT

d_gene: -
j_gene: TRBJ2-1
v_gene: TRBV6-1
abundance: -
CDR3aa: CASTTFMDEQFF
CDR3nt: TGTGCCAGCACTACCTTCATGGATGAGCAGTTCTTC

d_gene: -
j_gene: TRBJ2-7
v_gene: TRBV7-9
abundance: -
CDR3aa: CASTSSYSEQYF
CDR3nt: TGTGCCAGCACCTCCTCTTACTCCGAGCAGTACTTC

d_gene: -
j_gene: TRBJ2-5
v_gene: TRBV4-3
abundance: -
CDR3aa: CASSQDRYLEETQYF
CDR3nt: TGCGCCAGCAGCCAAGACAGGTATTTGGAGGAGACCCAGTACTTC

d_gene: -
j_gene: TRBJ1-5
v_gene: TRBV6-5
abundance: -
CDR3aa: CASSYSMNSNQPQHF
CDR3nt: TGTGCCAGCAGTTATAGTATGAATAGCAATCAGCCCCAGCATTTT

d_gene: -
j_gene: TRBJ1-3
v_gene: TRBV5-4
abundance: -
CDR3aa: CASSRNSGNTIYF
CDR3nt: TGTGCCAGCAGCCGTAACTCTGGAAACACCATATATTTT

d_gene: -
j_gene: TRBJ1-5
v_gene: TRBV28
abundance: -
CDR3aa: CASTQSQFGRNQPQHF
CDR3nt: TGTGCCAGCACCCAGAGCCAGTTTGGGCGCAATCAGCCCCAGCATTTT

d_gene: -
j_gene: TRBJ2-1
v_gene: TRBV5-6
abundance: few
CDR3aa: CASSNRDSLEFF
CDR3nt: TGTGCCAGCAGCAACAGGGATTCCCTCGAGTTCTTC

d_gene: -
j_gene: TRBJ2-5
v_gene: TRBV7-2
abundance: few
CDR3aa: CASSSQETQYF
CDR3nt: TGTGCCAGCAGCTCCCAAGAGACCCAGTACTTC

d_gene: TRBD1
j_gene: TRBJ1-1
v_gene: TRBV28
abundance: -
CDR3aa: CASSLSGTGRNTEAFF
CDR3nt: TGTGCCAGCAGTTTATCGGGGACAGGGAGGAACACTGAAGCTTTCTTT

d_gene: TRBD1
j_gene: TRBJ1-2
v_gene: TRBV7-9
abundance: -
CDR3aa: CASSMNRGNGYTF
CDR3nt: TGTGCCAGCAGCATGAACAGGGGAAATGGCTACACCTTC

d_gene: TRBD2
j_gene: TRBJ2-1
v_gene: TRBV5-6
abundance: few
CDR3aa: CASSLSGSNEQFF
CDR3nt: TGTGCCAGCAGCCTTAGCGGGAGTAATGAGCAGTTCTTC

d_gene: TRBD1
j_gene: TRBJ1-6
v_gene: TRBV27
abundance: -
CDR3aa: CASSARGPGNSPLHF
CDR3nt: TGTGCCAGCAGTGCCAGGGGGCCGGGTAATTCACCCCTCCACTTT

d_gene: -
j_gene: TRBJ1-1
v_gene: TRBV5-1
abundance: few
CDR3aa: CASSFDRPNTEAFF
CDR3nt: TGCGCCAGCAGCTTCGACAGACCGAACACTGAAGCTTTCTTT

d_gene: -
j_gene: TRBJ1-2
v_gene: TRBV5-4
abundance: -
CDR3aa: CASSLTGWEGYTF
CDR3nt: TGTGCCAGCAGCTTGACAGGGTGGGAGGGCTACACCTTC

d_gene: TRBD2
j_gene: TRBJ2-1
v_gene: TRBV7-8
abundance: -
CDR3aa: CASSLAPGGHNEQFF
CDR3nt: TGTGCCAGCAGCTTAGCGCCGGGAGGGCACAATGAGCAGTTCTTC

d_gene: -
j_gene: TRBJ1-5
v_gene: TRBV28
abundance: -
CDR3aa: CASSSSGNLAQHF
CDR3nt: TGTGCCAGCAGTTCTAGCGGCAATCTGGCCCAGCATTTT

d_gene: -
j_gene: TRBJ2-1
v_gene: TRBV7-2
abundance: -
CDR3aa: CASSLPTLNEQFF
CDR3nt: TGTGCCAGCAGCTTACCGACATTGAATGAGCAGTTCTTC

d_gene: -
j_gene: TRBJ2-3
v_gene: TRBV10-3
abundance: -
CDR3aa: CAISVGTSTDTQYF
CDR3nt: TGTGCCATCAGTGTCGGGACGTCAACAGATACGCAGTATTTT

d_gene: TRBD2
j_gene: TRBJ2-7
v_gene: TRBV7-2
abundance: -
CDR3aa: CASRPGLAGPYEQYF
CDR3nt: TGTGCCAGCAGACCTGGACTAGCGGGACCCTACGAGCAGTACTTC

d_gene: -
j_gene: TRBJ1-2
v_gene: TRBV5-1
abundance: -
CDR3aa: CASSYTVSQGNGYTF
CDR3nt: TGCGCCAGCAGCTACACAGTGTCTCAAGGGAATGGCTACACCTTC

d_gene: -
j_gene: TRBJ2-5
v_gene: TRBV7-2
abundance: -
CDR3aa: CASSYVSRIGQETQYF
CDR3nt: TGTGCCAGCAGCTACGTGAGCAGGATAGGTCAAGAGACCCAGTACTTC

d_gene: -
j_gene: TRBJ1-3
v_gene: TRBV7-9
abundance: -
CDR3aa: CASSLLGASSGNTIYF
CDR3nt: TGTGCCAGCAGCTTATTGGGGGCGAGCTCTGGAAACACCATATATTTT

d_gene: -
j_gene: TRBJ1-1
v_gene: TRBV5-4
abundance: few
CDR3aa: CASSLSDRLLTEAFF
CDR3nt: TGTGCCAGCAGCTTGTCGGATCGATTACTCACTGAAGCTTTCTTT

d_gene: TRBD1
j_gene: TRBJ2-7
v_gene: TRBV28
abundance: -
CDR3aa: CASRKQGAMSYEQYF
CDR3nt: TGTGCCAGCAGGAAACAGGGGGCAATGTCCTACGAGCAGTACTTC

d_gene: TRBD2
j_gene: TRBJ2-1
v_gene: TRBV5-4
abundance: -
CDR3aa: CASSSGAGDGEQFF
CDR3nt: TGTGCCAGCAGCTCGGGTGCGGGGGACGGTGAGCAGTTCTTC

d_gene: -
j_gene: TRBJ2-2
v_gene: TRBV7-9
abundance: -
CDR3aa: CASSPIGGNTGELFF
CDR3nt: TGTGCCAGCAGCCCGATCGGCGGAAACACCGGGGAGCTGTTTTTT

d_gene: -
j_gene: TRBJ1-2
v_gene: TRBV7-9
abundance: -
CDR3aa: CASSLEVGTPYYGYTF
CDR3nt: TGTGCCAGCAGCTTAGAGGTCGGGACACCGTACTATGGCTACACCTTC

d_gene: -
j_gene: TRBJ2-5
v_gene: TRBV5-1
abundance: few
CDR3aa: CASSGRDGETQYF
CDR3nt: TGCGCCAGCAGCGGCAGGGACGGGGAGACCCAGTACTTC

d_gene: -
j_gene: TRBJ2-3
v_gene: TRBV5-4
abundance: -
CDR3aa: CASSPAGGTGTDTQYF
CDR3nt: TGTGCCAGCAGCCCCGCCGGCGGGACGGGCACAGATACGCAGTATTTT

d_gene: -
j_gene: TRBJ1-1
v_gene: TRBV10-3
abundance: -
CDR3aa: CAIRRTDEAFF
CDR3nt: TGTGCCATCAGGAGGACAGATGAAGCTTTCTTT

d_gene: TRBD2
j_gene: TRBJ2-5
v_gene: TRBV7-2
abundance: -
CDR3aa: CASSLRSRGAGVGETQYF
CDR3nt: TGTGCCAGCAGCTTGAGGTCTCGGGGAGCGGGAGTGGGAGAGACCCAGTACTTC

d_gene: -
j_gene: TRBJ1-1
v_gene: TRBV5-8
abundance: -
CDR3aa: CASSLAGNTEAFF
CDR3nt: TGTGCCAGCAGCTTGGCCGGGAACACTGAAGCTTTCTTT

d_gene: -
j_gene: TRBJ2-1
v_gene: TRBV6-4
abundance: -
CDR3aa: CASSDSGASNEQFF
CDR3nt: TGTGCCAGCAGTGACTCGGGAGCGAGCAATGAGCAGTTCTTC